Listed below are T cell receptor beta chains from one sample, sequenced in a study of post-analysis software for immune sequencing data. One entry per CDR3 protein results from TCRdb running MiXCR on the PCR reads. The data hold 820,000 or so distinct CDR3 sequences, with approximately 53% observed a single time. Sequencing was carried out using blood. These receptors were collected from a girl between 10 and 17 years old with multiple sclerosis. CDR3s include the opening cysteine and the closing phenylalanine or tryptophan. D genes are given only for firm matches. The size field is filled for only some rows; it gives once, few, many or a size class.

TGCAGTGCTAGCCTCGTCACGGGGGAGACCCAGTACTTC CSASLVTGETQYF - - TRBJ2-5 TRBV20-1
TGTGCCAGCAGTTTAGCGCTACCCGGAGACAGGAGACCGAATAGCAATCAGCCCCAGCATTTT CASSLALPGDRRPNSNQPQHF - - TRBJ1-5 TRBV12-3/TRBV12-4
TGTGCCAGCAGTTCCGGGTCACCAACTAATGAAAAACTGTTTTTT CASSSGSPTNEKLFF - - TRBJ1-4 TRBV6-6
TGTGCCACCAGTCCAGGACGAGCTAACTATGGCTACACCTTC CATSPGRANYGYTF - - TRBJ1-2 TRBV15
TGTGCCACCGTGGGTAGCGGGTCCGGGGGTGAGCAGTTCTTC CATVGSGSGGEQFF TRBD2 few TRBJ2-1 TRBV5-4
TGTGTCAGCAGCTTAGCCAGGCCGGAGCGGGGGAATGAGCAGTTCTTC CVSSLARPERGNEQFF TRBD2 - TRBJ2-1 TRBV7-9
TGTGCCAGCAGTTTAAAGACAGGGGGGAATGAAAAACTGTTTTTT CASSLKTGGNEKLFF TRBD1 - TRBJ1-4 TRBV12-3/TRBV12-4
TGCGCCAGCAGCATGCTCGGACAGGGTAGCAATGAGCAGTTATTC CASSMLGQGSNEQLF TRBD1 - TRBJ2-1 TRBV5-1
TGCGCCAGCAGCGTACGACTAGCGGGGGCCGGGGAGACCCAGTACTTC CASSVRLAGAGETQYF TRBD2 - TRBJ2-5 TRBV5-1
TGTGCCAGCAGCTTCGATCGGGTACTTACTGAAGCTTTCTTT CASSFDRVLTEAFF - - TRBJ1-1 TRBV5-5
TGTGCTAGCAGCTTAGCTGCCAGCTTCCTGGAGACCCAGTACTTC CASSLAASFLETQYF - few TRBJ2-5 TRBV7-7
TGTGCCAGCAGTTACCAAGGACTAGCGGAAGGATGGTACGAGCAGTACTTC CASSYQGLAEGWYEQYF TRBD2 - TRBJ2-7 TRBV6-5
TGTGCCAGCAGTCGCCGGGACGGCAATGAGCAGTTCTTC CASSRRDGNEQFF - - TRBJ2-1 TRBV6-5
TGTGCCAGCAGCGAACGGACAGGGCCTGTCGCCTACGAGCAGTACTTC CASSERTGPVAYEQYF TRBD1 - TRBJ2-7 TRBV14
TGTGCCAGCAGTTCCCCTCCAGGGAGCGCGGAGCAGTACTTC CASSSPPGSAEQYF - few TRBJ2-7 TRBV12-3/TRBV12-4
TGTGCCAGCAGCTTAACAGGGACAGGCAGTCGGGAGCAGTACTTC CASSLTGTGSREQYF TRBD1 - TRBJ2-5 TRBV7-2
TGCAGTGCTAGAGTAGTTACTAACCAAGAGACCCAGTACTTC CSARVVTNQETQYF - few TRBJ2-5 TRBV20-1
TGTGCCAGCAACCTCGGACTAGCGGGGAACCAAGAGACCCAGTACTTC CASNLGLAGNQETQYF TRBD2 few TRBJ2-5 TRBV9
TGCAGCGCCGTAACGGGGACCTACGAGCAGTACTTC CSAVTGTYEQYF - few TRBJ2-7 TRBV29-1
TGCAGTGCTCGAAGCCCTGCTAGCGGAATCTACGAGCAGTACTTC CSARSPASGIYEQYF TRBD2 - TRBJ2-7 TRBV20-1
TGTGCCAGCAGCTCCTCCCGGGACCGACGGAATACGCAGTATTTT CASSSSRDRRNTQYF - - TRBJ2-3 TRBV7-2
TGTGCCAGCAGCTCACAGGGGGTAAAGCATTTT CASSSQGVKHF TRBD1 - TRBJ1-5 TRBV12-3/TRBV12-4
TGTGCCAGCGGTGAAACGGACTCCTACGAGCAGTACTTC CASGETDSYEQYF - - TRBJ2-7 TRBV3-1